Listed below are T cell receptor beta chains from one sample, sequenced in a study of blood T cells in healthy people across ages. TCRdb reanalysed the 5' RACE reads using MiXCR and keeps one entry per CDR3 protein. Of hundreds of thousands of distinct CDR3 sequences in the sample, approximately 52% were seen once. Sample: blood. These receptor sequences come from a woman aged 80 or older in good health. Each CDR3 is given with its conserved first and last residue. The order of the fields is CDR3 DNA, CDR3 protein, clone size, V gene, J gene, D gene. A D gene is named only where the DNA matches it firmly. Size tells how often a clone was seen (once, few, many) or the class of an expanded clone, and some rows leave it out.

TGTGCCAGCAGTGTGACAGCTTATAGCAATCAGCCCCAGCATTTT,CASSVTAYSNQPQHF,many,TRBV12-3/TRBV12-4,TRBJ1-5,-
TGTGCCAACAGTCTCTCCGGGAGAGGGAGCACAGATACACAGTATTTT,CANSLSGRGSTDTQYF,-,TRBV25-1,TRBJ2-3,-
TGCAGTGTCCCCCGAGGAGGGGAGAACACTGAAGCTTTCTTT,CSVPRGGENTEAFF,-,TRBV20-1,TRBJ1-1,-
TGTGCCAGCAGGTCAACAACAGAGCAGTACTTC,CASRSTTEQYF,-,TRBV3-1,TRBJ2-7,-
TGCGCCAGCAGCCAAGATATAGGGGTCGGTGAGCAGTTCTTC,CASSQDIGVGEQFF,once,TRBV4-1,TRBJ2-1,-
TGTGCCAGCAGCCAAGATCGTCAGTCTAATGAAAAACTGTTTTTT,CASSQDRQSNEKLFF,-,TRBV14,TRBJ1-4,-
TGTGCCCACAGTTACTCAGCGGGAAGTGAGCAGTTCTTC,CAHSYSAGSEQFF,-,TRBV6-5,TRBJ2-1,TRBD2
TGTGCCACCAGTGACCAAGGTCGTAGTAGCGGGGGAAGTTTCTACAATGAGCAGTTCTTC,CATSDQGRSSGGSFYNEQFF,many,TRBV24-1,TRBJ2-1,TRBD2
TGTGCCAGCACCCTTGGTGGGGGCTACACCTTC,CASTLGGGYTF,few,TRBV12-3/TRBV12-4,TRBJ1-2,-
TGTGCCAGCACCCTGATCAGGGGGAAGTACAATGAGCAGTTCTTC,CASTLIRGKYNEQFF,many,TRBV2,TRBJ2-1,TRBD1
TGCGCCAGCAGCCAAGATTACAGGGGTGACCCCGGGGAGCTGTTTTTT,CASSQDYRGDPGELFF,-,TRBV4-3,TRBJ2-2,TRBD1
TGTGCCAGCAGTACCGACAGGGTCTCCTACAATGAGCAGTTCTTC,CASSTDRVSYNEQFF,many,TRBV6-6,TRBJ2-1,TRBD1
TGCAGCGTTGAGGGGGGGGCCCGTGGAGATACGCAGTATTTT,CSVEGGARGDTQYF,-,TRBV29-1,TRBJ2-3,-
TGTGCCGGCAGCTTAAGAAGTGCGGTTGTAGAGACCCAGTACTTC,CAGSLRSAVVETQYF,-,TRBV7-2,TRBJ2-5,-
TGCGCCAGCTGCTGGGGACTAGCGGATGAGCAGTTCTTC,CASCWGLADEQFF,once,TRBV5-1,TRBJ2-1,TRBD2
TGTGCCAGCAGCCAAGATCTGGGCGGGACAACTTACAATGAGCAGTTCTTC,CASSQDLGGTTYNEQFF,many,TRBV4-2,TRBJ2-1,-
TGTGCCAGCAGTTACGCCGCTAGCGGGAGGGCAAACGGGGAGCTGTTTTTT,CASSYAASGRANGELFF,many,TRBV6-6,TRBJ2-2,TRBD2
TGTGCCAGCAGCCAACCCCAGGGGGTGTCCTCCTACAATGAGCAGTTCTTC,CASSQPQGVSSYNEQFF,few,TRBV3-1,TRBJ2-1,TRBD1
TGCGCCAGCAGCCAGTCGGTCACTCACAATCAGCCCCAGCATTTT,CASSQSVTHNQPQHF,-,TRBV4-1,TRBJ1-5,-
TGTGCCAGCAGCGCAGGGGGTAACTCCTACAATGAGCAGTACTTC,CASSAGGNSYNEQYF,few,TRBV7-2,TRBJ2-7,TRBD1
TGCAGTGCTAGAGGGGGTACCCTCTCCTACGAGCAGTACTTC,CSARGGTLSYEQYF,-,TRBV20-1,TRBJ2-7,-
TGTGCCAGCAGTAGGACAGGGGCGTTCTACGGGCAGTACTTC,CASSRTGAFYGQYF,-,TRBV12-3/TRBV12-4,TRBJ2-5,TRBD1
TGCAGTGCTAGACAGGGGAGGGGAGGAAACATTCAGTACTTC,CSARQGRGGNIQYF,many,TRBV20-1,TRBJ2-4,-